The 25 T cell receptor beta chains below all came from one sample that was sequenced in a study of shared clonotypes between healthy human individuals. Assay used: immunoSEQ multiplex PCR; TCRdb lists only in-frame clones, some missing. The sample yields a few hundred thousand clones, roughly three quarters seen once. The sample consisted of PBMCs. These receptors were collected from a woman aged 40 to 49 in good health. Some clones in this sample may be carry-over from other donors' samples.

The chain recombines TRBV27 with TRBJ2-1, with TRBD1 as a possible D gene (5 bases). V lost 0 bases and J lost 9, with 9 bases in between. CDR3 length: 13 amino acids. CDR1 MNHEY and CDR2 SMNVEV come from the germline V gene (reference sequence). CDR3 DNA sequence: TGTGCCAGCAGTTTATCCAGGGAAGGTGAGCAGTTCTTC. Its protein product is CASSLSREGEQFF.

The chain couples TRBV1 to TRBJ2-5; the D call in the table, TRBD2, was not verified against the DNA. TRBV1 is a documented pseudogene. This CDR3 spans 14 amino acids. CDR3 DNA sequence: TGCACCAGCAGCCAGGGACTCCTCCTCGGGACCCAGTACTTC. It specifies CTSSQGLLLGTQYF.

J is TRBJ2-3 and V is TRBV6-1; no clear D gene. From germline, CDR1 is MNHNS and CDR2 SASEGT. V was shortened by 6 bases and J by 2 bases, with 6 bases between the two germline ends. This CDR3 spans 12 amino acids. The CDR3: CASSGDTDTQYF. As DNA, the CDR3 is TGTGCCAGCAGCGGAGACACAGATACGCAGTATTTT.

The chain has TRBV4-2 and TRBJ1-5; possibly TRBD1 for D (6 bases). In germline, CDR1 is LGHNA, CDR2 YNFKEQ. Trimming removed 2 bases at V and 7 bases at J, with 24 bases between. This CDR3 is built from 18 residues. CDR3 DNA: TGTGCCAGCAGCCAACAGCATTACCAACAGGGTTCAAGGCAGCCCCAGCATTTT. Its translation is CASSQQHYQQGSRQPQHF.

About this clone itself: This is likely an artifact of a read error, given a far larger clone one base away. The V gene is TRBV7-3, the J gene TRBJ2-2; D is possibly TRBD2 (5 bases). V lost 1 base, J lost 7 bases, and 16 bases lay in between. The CDR3 has 16 residues. Per germline, CDR1 SGHTA and CDR2 FQGTGA. CDR3: CASSLIPAENLGELFF. The CDR3 nucleotides are TGTGCCAGCAGCTTAATCCCAGCGGAAAATCTCGGGGAGCTGTTTTTT.

In its sample, this clone was seen a few times. This may be a read error: a much more frequent sequence differs by one nucleotide. This rearrangement joins TRBV7-9 to TRBJ2-2; D is unclear. The CDR3 sequence is 13 residues long. Germline lookup yields CDR1 SEHNR and CDR2 FQNEAQ (reference sequence). V lost 5 bases and J lost 5, with 9 bases in between. CDR3 bases: TGTGCCAGCAGCCTTCTGGGAACCGGGGAGCTGTTTTTT. Its translation is CASSLLGTGELFF.

The rearrangement links TRBV27 to TRBJ2-2, with TRBD2 identical over 7 bases. V lost 5 bases, J lost 6 bases, and 6 bases stayed unmatched. The V gene's germline CDR1 is MNHEY and CDR2 SMNVEV (reference sequence). The CDR3 contains 14 residues. The CDR3 loop is CASSPPTSAGELFF. For the CDR3, the DNA is TGTGCCAGCAGTCCCCCCACTAGCGCCGGGGAGCTGTTTTTT.

About this clone: A junction boundary mismatches the germline segment, possibly from a read error. The chain couples TRBV7-7 to TRBJ2-1, with 7 bases aligning to TRBD1. Per germline, CDR1 SSHAT and CDR2 FNYEAQ (reference sequence). This CDR3 comprises 13 residues. CDR3 sequence (DNA): TGTGCTAGCAGCTTGGACAGGACCGATGAGCAGTTCTTC. Its protein product is CASSLDRTDEQFF.

The chain has TRBV5-1 and TRBJ2-2, with 7 bases fitting TRBD1. Germline V lookup: CDR1 SGHRS, CDR2 YFSETQ. With 3 bases clipped from V and 3 bases from J, the junction kept 8 bases outside the gene matches. The CDR3 is made up of 16 amino acids. CDR3: CASSYLQGSDTGELFF. CDR3 nucleotide sequence: TGCGCCAGCAGCTACCTACAGGGGTCCGACACCGGGGAGCTGTTTTTT.

The chain joins TRBV7-2 to TRBJ1-2; possible D gene TRBD1, 5 bases. The CDR3 consists of 14 residues. CDR1 and CDR2 (germline): SGHTA, FQGNSA. The V and J ends lost 2 bases and 3 bases respectively, with 10 bases between them. The CDR3 bases are TGTGCCAGCAGCTTAAGGTGGGGGGACTATGGCTACACCTTC. Amino acid sequence: CASSLRWGDYGYTF.

As regards this clone: This may come from a read error, since a much larger clone is one base off. The final CDR3 position lacks the conserved phenylalanine or tryptophan, pointing to a likely read error. The chain joins TRBV4-2 to TRBJ2-7; 10 nucleotides agree with TRBD2. The CDR3 spans 15 residues. Germline V gives CDR1 LGHNA, CDR2 YNFKEQ. J was trimmed by 4 bases and V by 1 base; bases with no gene match: 4. DNA for the CDR3: TGTGCCAGCAGCCAAGGGCTAGCGGGAGTATACGAGCAGTACCTC. Its protein is CASSQGLAGVYEQYL.

The chain uses TRBV6-1 and TRBJ1-4, with a possible D match to TRBD1 (5 bases). With 8 bases removed from V and 8 bases from J, the gap between germline ends came to 21 bases. Germline V gene lookup returns CDR1 MNHNS and CDR2 SASEGT. CDR3 length: 15 amino acids. The CDR3 sequence: CASRWTGRKEEKLFF. The CDR3 nucleotides read TGTGCCAGCCGGTGGACGGGGCGAAAAGAGGAAAAACTGTTTTTT.

As regards this clone: A much larger clone is a single base away; this may be a read error. The J gene is TRBJ2-5, the V gene TRBV29-1; 7 nucleotides align to TRBD1. Germline-derived CDR1 and CDR2 are SQVTM and ANQGSEA. This CDR3 is 14 amino acids long. Here the CDR3 DNA reads TGCAGCGTTGAGGCATTAGGACAGGAGGCGACCCGGTACTTC. It codes for CSVEALGQEATRYF.

In the case of this clone: This likely traces to a read error, being one base from a far larger clone. The chain links TRBV6-1 to TRBJ2-7; no clear D gene. Germline lookup yields CDR1 MNHNS and CDR2 SASEGT. The CDR3 extends over 12 amino acids. With 3 bases removed from V and 2 bases from J, the gap between germline ends came to 5 bases. As DNA, the CDR3 is TGTGCCAGCAGTGATGTGCCCTACGAGCAGTACTTC. This translates into CASSDVPYEQYF.

V is TRBV5-3 and J is TRBJ2-5, with D tentatively TRBD1 (7 bases). TRBV5-3 is recorded as an ORF, its role being uncertain. CDR3 length: 15 residues. Trimming stripped 3 bases from V and 5 bases from J, with 17 bases between. The CDR3 reads CARSWGDSLSETQYF. DNA of the CDR3: TGTGCCAGAAGCTGGGGGGACAGTTTGAGCGAGACCCAGTACTTC.

CDR3 nucleotides: TGTGCCTGGAGGCCAAGCGGGAGCCTCCTCGAGCAGTACTTC. Its protein product is CAWRPSGSLLEQYF. V usage is TRBV30 and J usage is TRBJ2-7; 8 positions agree with TRBD2. V was pared by 3 bases and J by 6 bases, with 10 bases of the junction left unmatched. Germline V gene sequence: CDR1 GTSNPN, CDR2 SVGIG (reference sequence). This CDR3 has 14 amino acids. Drawing the rest from reference TRBV30 and TRBJ2-7, the complete variable domain is SQTIHQWPATLVQPVGSPLSLECTVEGTSNPNLYWYRQAAGRGLQLLFYSVGIGQISSEVPQNLSASRPQDRQFILSSKKLLLSDSGFYLCAWRPSGSLLEQYFGPGTRLTVT.

In regard to this clone: A much larger clone lies one base from this, so it may be a read error. This is likely a read error, given that the CDR3 carries no conserved phenylalanine or tryptophan at its end. The rearrangement links TRBV7-8 to TRBJ2-3; 9 positions agree with TRBD2. With V trimmed by 2 bases and J by 5 bases, 5 bases remained unmatched. Germline values: CDR1 SGHVS, CDR2 FQNEAQ. The CDR3 is 15 amino acids. Here the CDR3 reads CASSLLLAGVDTQYL. The CDR3 DNA reads TGTGCCAGCAGCTTACTGTTAGCGGGAGTAGATACGCAGTATCTT.

To note about this clone: A much larger clone is a single base away; this may be a read error. V usage is TRBV11-1 and J usage is TRBJ1-1, with D perhaps matching TRBD1 (6 bases). From germline, CDR1 is SGHAT and CDR2 FQDESV (reference sequence). The CDR3 totals 15 residues. Trimming took off 4 bases at V and 0 bases at J, with 12 bases between the two ends. In DNA, the CDR3 is TGTGCCAGCAGCTCCGGACAGAACATGAACACTGAAGCTTTCTTT. Translating it yields CASSSGQNMNTEAFF.

This chain uses TRBV4-1 with TRBJ2-2, with a possible D match to TRBD2 (5 bases). This CDR3 comprises 16 residues. Trimming pared 0 bases from V and 6 bases from J, leaving 14 bases between. The germline gives CDR1 MGHRA, CDR2 YSYEKL. This CDR3 reads CASSQDPTVGAGELFF. CDR3 nucleotides: TGCGCCAGCAGCCAAGATCCCACAGTCGGGGCCGGGGAGCTGTTTTTT.

A remark on this clone: A far bigger clonotype differs at one base, so this is likely a read error. Other DNA sequences in the sample encode the same CDR3. The V gene is TRBV6-1, the J gene TRBJ2-2; tentative D call: TRBD2 (6 bases). CDR1 MNHNS and CDR2 SASEGT come from the germline V gene. The CDR3 is 15 residues long. The CDR3 spells CASNSGEAPPGELFF. CDR3 nucleotides: TGCGCCAGCAATTCCGGGGAGGCTCCCCCCGGGGAGCTGTTTTTT.

Remarks on this clone: At one end the junction does not follow the germline gene, possibly because of a read error. The CDR3 is CASSVSGAYEQCF. CDR3 bases: TGTGCCAGCAGTGTTAGCGGGGCCTACGAGCAGTGCTTC. The chain couples TRBV6-1 to TRBJ2-7, with TRBD2 matching over 8 bases. This CDR3 is built from 13 residues. Germline V gene sequence: CDR1 MNHNS, CDR2 SASEGT.

The chain couples TRBV5-1 to TRBJ2-5, with D perhaps matching TRBD1 or TRBD2 (5 bases each). This CDR3 contains 14 residues. V gave up 4 bases and J gave up 1 base, with 11 bases separating them. Germline lookup yields CDR1 SGHRS and CDR2 YFSETQ. The CDR3: CASSRDGFQETQYF. The CDR3 DNA is TGCGCCAGCAGCCGGGACGGTTTCCAAGAGACCCAGTACTTC.

The rearrangement uses TRBV6-1 and TRBJ2-6, with D unresolved. The germline V and J ends were trimmed by 9 bases and 0 bases, with 6 bases remaining between them. Germline V gives CDR1 MNHNS, CDR2 SASEGT. The CDR3 runs 13 residues. The CDR3 DNA follows: TGTGCCAGTTCGACCTCTGGGGCCAACGTCCTGACTTTC. It is translated as CASSTSGANVLTF.

V usage is TRBV30 and J usage is TRBJ2-2, with 10 positions matching TRBD2. The junction had 3 bases not matched to a gene; V was cut back by 3 bases and J by 5 bases. Looked up from germline, CDR1 is GTSNPN and CDR2 is SVGIG (reference sequence). The CDR3 loop spans 14 amino acids. In DNA, the CDR3 is TGTGCCTGGAGCAATAGCGGGGGGACCGGGGAGCTGTTTTTT. Translation gives CAWSNSGGTGELFF.

The chain has TRBV9 and TRBJ1-1, with D tentatively TRBD1 (5 bases). From germline, CDR1 is SGDLS and CDR2 YYNGEE. Trimming took off 0 bases at V and 3 bases at J, with 9 bases between the two ends. The CDR3 covers 14 residues. The CDR3 nucleotides are TGTGCCAGCAGCGTAGAACCGGGGGACACTGAAGCTTTCTTT. Its translation: CASSVEPGDTEAFF.